This T cell receptor beta chain was sequenced during a study of T-cell memory formation after mild COVID-19. Study observations and caveats: The study found contracting CD4+ clones mainly in CM and EM and contracting CD8+ clones in EMRA. Researchers found some responding clones in pre-infection memory, a sign that cross-reactive memory joined.

The authors produced TCR alpha and TCR beta cDNA libraries with sample barcodes and UMIs by 5'RACE using constant-segment primers. Via MiXCR, TCRdb re-called the 5' RACE reads, giving one row per CDR3 protein. The repertoire holds 250,000 to 300,000 distinct CDR3 sequences, with around 15% as singletons. This clonotype was seen only a few times. Antigen: not known. Specimen: PBMCs or a T cell subset sorted from them (not recorded which). This clonotype was obtained from a man aged 18 to 29 who had mild COVID-19 (a few samples of this study predate the infection). Cell type and time point are not known.

In DNA, the CDR3 is TGTGCCATCAGTAGGGGACTAGCGGGGGGAGAGACCCAGTACTTC. This gives the protein CAISRGLAGGETQYF. The rearrangement links TRBV10-3 to TRBJ2-5, with 15 bases aligning to TRBD2. CDR1 ENHRY and CDR2 SYGVKD come from the germline V gene. The CDR3 is 15 residues long. The V segment lost 5 bases and the J segment 4 bases; nucleotides outside the gene matches: 2.